The clone carrying this T cell receptor (beta chain) was observed a single time. Measured with immunoSEQ multiplex PCR; TCRdb has only the in-frame clones, and not every one. This table has 100,000 to 150,000 clones, approximately 86% appearing once. V lost 6 bases to trimming and J lost 0 bases, with 15 bases between them. Germline CDR1 reads SGHAT; CDR2 reads FQNNGV. The CDR3 loop spans 16 amino acids. The data belong to a study of PD-1 blockade in mismatch repair-deficient tumors. The source was peripheral blood, collected 44 weeks after starting pembrolizumab. This chain links TRBV11-2 with TRBJ1-5, with a possible D match to TRBD1 (6 bases). This TCR was sampled from an adult with mismatch repair-deficient cancer. The CDR3 is CASRDSLAGSNQPQHF. The CDR3 DNA sequence: TGTGCCAGCAGGGACAGTCTAGCGGGTAGCAATCAGCCCCAGCATTTT.